The clone carrying this TCR beta chain occurred once. As yet, its antigen is unknown. The PCR ran on 60 Vbeta and 13 Jbeta primers. TCRdb's table, derived via immunoSEQ multiplex PCR, lists solely in-frame clones and lacks some. The table shows 150,000 to 200,000 clones, with roughly 85% occurring only once. The data were obtained in a study of cytomegalovirus exposure and HLA in healthy donors. Study-level background: Unique TCR beta sequences numbering approximately 100 million came from around 180 million T cells in an earlier analysis. Study conclusions and caveats: Later on, an analysis found that several of the most significant clusters appeared to be linked to common viral pathogens, which included parvovirus B19. In vitro checks showed that three CMV-associated chains really do target CMV antigens. An analysis that came later showed most CMV-associated TCR beta chains appearing HLA-restricted.

V was clipped by 5 bases and J by 7 bases; unmatched bases: 8. Germline CDR1 reads MNHNS; CDR2 reads SASEGT. The CDR3 contains 14 residues. This TCR derives from a woman aged 50 to 65 in good health and CMV-seronegative. The V gene is TRBV6-1, the J gene TRBJ2-3, with 8 bases identical to TRBD2. Input material: PBMCs. The CDR3 coding sequence is TGTGCCAGCAGTCCAGCGGGAGCTAGAAATACGCAGTATTTT. This sequence encodes CASSPAGARNTQYF.